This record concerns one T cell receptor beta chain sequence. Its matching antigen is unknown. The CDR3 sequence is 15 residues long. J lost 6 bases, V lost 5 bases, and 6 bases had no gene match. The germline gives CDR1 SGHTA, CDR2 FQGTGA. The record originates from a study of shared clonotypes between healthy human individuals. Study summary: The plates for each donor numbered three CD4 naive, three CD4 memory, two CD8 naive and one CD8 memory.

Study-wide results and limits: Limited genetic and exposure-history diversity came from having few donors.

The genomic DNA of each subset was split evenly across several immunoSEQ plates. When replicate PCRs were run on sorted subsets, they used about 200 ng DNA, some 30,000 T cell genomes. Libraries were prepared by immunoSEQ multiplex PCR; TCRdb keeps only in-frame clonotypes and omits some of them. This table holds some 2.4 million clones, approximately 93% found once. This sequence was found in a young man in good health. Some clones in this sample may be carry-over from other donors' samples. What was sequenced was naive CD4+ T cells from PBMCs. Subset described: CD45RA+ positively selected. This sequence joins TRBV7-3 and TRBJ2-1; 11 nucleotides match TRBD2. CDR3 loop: CASSATSGSANEQFF. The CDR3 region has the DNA TGTGCCAGCAGCGCAACTAGCGGGAGCGCCAATGAGCAGTTCTTC. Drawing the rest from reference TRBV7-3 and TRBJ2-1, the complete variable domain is GAGVSQTPSNKVTEKGKYVELRCDPISGHTALYWYRQSLGQGPEFLIYFQGTGAADDSGLPNDRFFAVRPEGSVSTLKIQRTERGDSAVYLCASSATSGSANEQFFGPGTRLTVL.